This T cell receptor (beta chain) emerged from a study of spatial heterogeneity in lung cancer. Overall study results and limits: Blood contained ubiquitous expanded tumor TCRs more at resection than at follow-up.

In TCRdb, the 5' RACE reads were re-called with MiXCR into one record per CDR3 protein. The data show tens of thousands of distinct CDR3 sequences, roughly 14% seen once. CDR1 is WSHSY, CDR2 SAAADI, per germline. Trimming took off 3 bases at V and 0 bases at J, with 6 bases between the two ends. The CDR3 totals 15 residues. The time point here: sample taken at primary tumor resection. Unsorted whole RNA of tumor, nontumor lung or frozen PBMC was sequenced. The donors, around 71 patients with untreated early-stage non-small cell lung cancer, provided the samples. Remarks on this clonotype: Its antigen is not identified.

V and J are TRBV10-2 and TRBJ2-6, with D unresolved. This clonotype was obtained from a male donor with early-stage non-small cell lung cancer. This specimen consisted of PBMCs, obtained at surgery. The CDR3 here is CASSDTGSGANVLTF. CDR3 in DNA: TGCGCCAGCAGTGACACCGGCTCTGGGGCCAACGTCCTGACTTTC.